This T cell receptor (beta chain) was identified during a study of T cells after yellow fever vaccination. The study's findings and limits: The CD4 compartment and the CD8 compartment contained a small share of clonotypes in common. Weaker, the secondary response peaked sooner, at day 5 versus 15. Highly abundant clonotypes carried over from the bulk population could end up in FACS-sorted repertoires as contaminants.

This CDR3 contains 15 residues. Germline V gene sequence: CDR1 SGHTA, CDR2 FQGTGA. Trimming stripped 3 bases from V and 4 bases from J, with 15 bases between. This clonotype was seen only a few times. Its antigen remains unidentified. For TCR, cDNA came from 5'RACE template switching, which added a universal primer site and UMIs. TCRdb independently ran MiXCR on the 5' RACE reads; one entry per CDR3 protein. There are approximately 300,000 distinct CDR3 sequences in the sample; 8.7% occur only once, and 18% lies in the top ten. The sample was PBMCs, taken on the day of the first yellow fever vaccination. The V gene is TRBV7-3, the J gene TRBJ1-1, with TRBD1 as a possible D gene (5 bases). This TCR came from a man aged 18 to 30 who received the YFV17D yellow fever vaccine. Written as DNA, the CDR3 is TGTGCCAGCAGCTTTTCCAGGGTGGAGGGCACTGAAGCTTTCTTT. This codes for CASSFSRVEGTEAFF.